These T cell receptor beta chains were read from a single sample in a study of OX40 agonist ivuxolimab in advanced cancers. The table came from immunoSEQ multiplex PCR; TCRdb's copy has only in-frame clones and leaves some out. The sample comprises under 20,000 clones, more than 60% of which are singletons, and roughly a third rests with the top ten. The sample in question was CD4+ or CD8+ T cells sorted from blood, obtained in a trial of the OX40 agonist ivuxolimab. The receptors were gathered from an adult with an advanced solid tumor such as melanoma, head and neck, liver or kidney cancer. Each CDR3 is given with its conserved first and last residue. D genes are given only for firm matches. Rows give clone size only sometimes, using once, few, many, or a class for an expanded clone.

>TRBV2|TRBJ2-7|TRBD1|.
TGTGCCAGCAGTGACAGGGGGCTGGACGAGCAGTACTTC
CASSDRGLDEQYF
>TRBV4-3|TRBJ1-1|.|many
TGCGCCAGCAGCCAAGGGGAGGGGGGTACTGAAGCTTTCTTT
CASSQGEGGTEAFF
>TRBV6-1|TRBJ2-7|.|few
TGTGCCACCTTTGCTTCGAGGACTTCCTACGAGCAGTACTTC
CATFASRTSYEQYF
>TRBV7-8|TRBJ1-1|.|.
TGTGCCAGCAGCTTAGTTTCGGGACCCCCCGGGGCTTTCTTT
CASSLVSGPPGAFF
>TRBV4-2|TRBJ2-5|.|few
TGTGCCAGCAGCCAAGATCTGAGCCTGGAGACCCAGTACTTC
CASSQDLSLETQYF
>TRBV27|TRBJ2-7|TRBD2|.
TGTGCCAGCAGTAGGGGACTAGCGGGAGTCTACGAGCAGTACTTC
CASSRGLAGVYEQYF
>TRBV7-9|TRBJ2-3|.|.
TGTGCCAGCAGCCCCCCGGGAATTAGCACAGATACGCAGTATTTT
CASSPPGISTDTQYF
>TRBV9|TRBJ1-5|.|few
TGTGCCAGCAGCGTAGGGGGACCAAATCAGCCCCAGCATTTT
CASSVGGPNQPQHF
>TRBV6-1|TRBJ2-1|TRBD2|.
TGTGCCAGCAGTGCTTCCCGGGGACTAGAGGTCTATGAGCAGTTCTTC
CASSASRGLEVYEQFF
>TRBV9|TRBJ2-7|TRBD2|once
TGTGCCAGCAGCGTACTAGCGGGGGGGAACTCGTGGGAGCAGTACTTC
CASSVLAGGNSWEQYF